Described below is a single T cell receptor (beta chain) sequence and its context. Its antigen is undetermined. These data originate in a study of cytomegalovirus exposure and HLA in healthy donors. Trimming took 5 bases from V and 4 from J; bases not matched to a gene: 17. Germline V lookup: CDR1 LNHDA, CDR2 SQIVND (reference sequence). This CDR3 is built from 18 residues. Study-level results: Excluded: some indistinguishable V segments such as TRBV6-2 and TRBV6-3. In a later analysis, the majority of CMV-associated beta chains seemingly showed HLA restriction.

Use of 60 Vbeta and 13 Jbeta primers characterized the PCR. TCRdb's table, derived via immunoSEQ multiplex PCR, lists solely in-frame clones and lacks some. The sample consists of about 130,000 clones, under 85% of them appearing once. This TCR came from a woman between 45 and 65 years old in good health and CMV-seropositive. The gene calls are TRBV19 and TRBJ1-5; 7 nucleotides agree with TRBD1. The specimen sequenced was PBMCs. CDR3 sequence: CASSVRDSRRWVNQPQHF. The CDR3 DNA follows: TGTGCCAGTAGTGTCCGGGACAGTAGACGTTGGGTTAATCAGCCCCAGCATTTT.